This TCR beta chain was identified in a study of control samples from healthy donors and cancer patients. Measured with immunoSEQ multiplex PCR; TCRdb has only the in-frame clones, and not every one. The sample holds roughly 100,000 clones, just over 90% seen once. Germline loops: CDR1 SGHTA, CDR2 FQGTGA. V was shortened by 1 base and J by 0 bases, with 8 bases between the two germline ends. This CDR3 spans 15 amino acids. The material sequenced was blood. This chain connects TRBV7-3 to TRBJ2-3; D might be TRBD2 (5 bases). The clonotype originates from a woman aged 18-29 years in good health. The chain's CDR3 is CASSLKGDSTDTQYF. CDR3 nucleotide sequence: TGTGCCAGCAGCTTAAAGGGAGATAGCACAGATACGCAGTATTTT.